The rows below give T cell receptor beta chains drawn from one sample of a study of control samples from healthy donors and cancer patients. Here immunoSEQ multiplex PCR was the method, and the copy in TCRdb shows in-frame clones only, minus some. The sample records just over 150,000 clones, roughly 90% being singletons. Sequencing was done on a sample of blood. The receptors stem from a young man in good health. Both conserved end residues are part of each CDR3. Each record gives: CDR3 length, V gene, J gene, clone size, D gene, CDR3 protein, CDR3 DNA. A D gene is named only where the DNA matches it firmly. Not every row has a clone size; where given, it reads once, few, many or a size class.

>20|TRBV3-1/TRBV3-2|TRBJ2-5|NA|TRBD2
CASSQEPPGGLAHNQETQYF
TGTGCCAGCAGCCAAGAACCGCCCGGGGGACTAGCGCATAATCAAGAGACCCAGTACTTC
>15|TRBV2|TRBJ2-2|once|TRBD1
CASYPGQGYTGELFF
TGTGCCAGTTATCCGGGACAGGGGTACACCGGGGAGCTGTTTTTT
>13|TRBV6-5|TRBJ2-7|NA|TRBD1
CAGSEGQPYEQYF
TGTGCCGGTTCTGAGGGACAGCCCTACGAGCAGTACTTC
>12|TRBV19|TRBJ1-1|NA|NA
CASSIAGRRAFF
TGTGCCAGTAGTATAGCGGGAAGACGAGCTTTCTTT
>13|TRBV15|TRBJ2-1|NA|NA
CATSGLGEDEQFF
TGTGCCACCAGCGGATTGGGGGAGGATGAGCAGTTCTTC
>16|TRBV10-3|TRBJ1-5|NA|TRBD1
CAISEGGTGVNQPQHF
TGTGCCATCAGTGAAGGGGGGACAGGGGTCAATCAGCCCCAGCATTTT
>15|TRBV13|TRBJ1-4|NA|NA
CASSLTSSFGEKLFF
TGTGCCAGCAGCTTAACCTCATCATTTGGGGAAAAACTGTTTTTT
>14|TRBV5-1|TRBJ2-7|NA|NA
CASSFGQFSYEQYF
TGCGCCAGCAGCTTCGGACAGTTTTCCTACGAGCAGTACTTC
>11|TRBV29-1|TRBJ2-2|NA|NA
CSVGNTGELFF
TGCAGCGTTGGAAACACCGGGGAGCTGTTTTTT
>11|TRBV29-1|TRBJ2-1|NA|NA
CSVWTGNEQFF
TGCAGCGTGTGGACGGGGAATGAGCAGTTCTTC
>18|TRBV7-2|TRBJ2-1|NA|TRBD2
CASSLPASGGFSYNEQFF
TGTGCCAGCAGCTTACCTGCTAGCGGGGGGTTCTCCTACAATGAGCAGTTCTTC
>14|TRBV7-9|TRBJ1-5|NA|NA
CASSLGQFNQPQHF
TGTGCCAGCAGCTTAGGGCAGTTCAATCAGCCCCAGCATTTT
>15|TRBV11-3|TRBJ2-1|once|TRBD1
CASSLGQGAHNEQFF
TGTGCCAGCAGCTTAGGGCAGGGGGCTCATAATGAGCAGTTCTTC
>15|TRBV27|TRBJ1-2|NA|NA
CASSPLPEAAYGYTF
TGTGCCAGCAGTCCCCTCCCGGAGGCAGCCTATGGCTACACCTTC
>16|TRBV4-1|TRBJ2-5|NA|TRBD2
CASSQGSLAGPETQYF
TGCGCCAGCAGCCAAGGAAGTCTAGCGGGACCGGAGACCCAGTACTTC
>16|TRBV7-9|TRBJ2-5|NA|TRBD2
CASSIFLAGGKETQYF
TGTGCCAGCAGCATATTCCTAGCGGGGGGCAAGGAGACCCAGTACTTC
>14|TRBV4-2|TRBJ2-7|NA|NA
CASSRDGDRLEQYF
TGTGCCAGCAGCCGAGACGGGGACCGACTCGAGCAGTACTTC
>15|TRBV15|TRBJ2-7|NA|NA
CATSRDAGTQYEQYF
TGTGCCACCAGCAGAGATGCGGGGACCCAGTACGAGCAGTACTTC
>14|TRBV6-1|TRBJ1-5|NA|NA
CASSEGGGRQPQHF
TGTGCCAGCAGTGAAGGAGGGGGTCGACAGCCCCAGCATTTT
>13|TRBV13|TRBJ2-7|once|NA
CASSFASYPEQYF
TGTGCCAGCAGCTTTGCTAGCTATCCCGAGCAGTACTTC
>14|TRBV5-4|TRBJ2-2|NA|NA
CASSLQQGPGELFF
TGTGCCAGCAGCTTGCAACAAGGACCCGGGGAGCTGTTTTTT
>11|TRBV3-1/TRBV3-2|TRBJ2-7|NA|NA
CASSPGYEQYF
TGTGCCAGCAGCCCCGGCTACGAGCAGTACTTC
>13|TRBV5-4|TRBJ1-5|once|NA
CASSGDKNQPQHF
TGTGCCAGCAGCGGCGACAAAAATCAGCCCCAGCATTTT
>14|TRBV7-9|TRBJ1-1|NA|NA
CASSPRGGNTEAFF
TGTGCCAGCAGTCCAAGGGGCGGCAACACTGAAGCTTTCTTT
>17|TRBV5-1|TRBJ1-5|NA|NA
CASSPGPTGWSNQPQHF
TGCGCCAGCAGCCCGGGTCCTACAGGGTGGAGCAATCAGCCCCAGCATTTT
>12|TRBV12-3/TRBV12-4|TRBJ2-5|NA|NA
CASSPDSPSLYF
TGTGCCAGCAGCCCTGACAGCCCCAGTTTGTACTTC